A single sample is the source of the 30 T cell receptor beta chains below, sequenced in a study of T cells in Graves' hyperthyroidism and ophthalmopathy. Amplification of TCR beta CDR3 regions was performed using RNA transcripts as template. Using the HTBI primer set, a first-round RT-PCR was run on the TCR CDR3. TCRdb reprocessed the multiplex PCR reads via MiXCR and lists one record per CDR3 protein. Of approximately 400,000 distinct CDR3 sequences listed, 13% are singletons. The sample consisted of blood. The receptor set was obtained from a man younger than 45 with Graves' hyperthyroidism that later progressed to Graves' ophthalmopathy.

As concerns this clonotype: Just one base apart from a much larger clone, this may be a read error. This chain uses TRBV27 with TRBJ2-1, with D tentatively TRBD1 or TRBD2 (6 bases each). The CDR3 consists of 15 residues. Per the germline V gene, CDR1 is MNHEY and CDR2 is SMNVEV (reference sequence). CDR3 region: CAGSLGGYPYNEQFF. In nucleotides, the CDR3 is TGTGCCGGCAGTTTAGGGGGGTACCCCTACAATGAGCAGTTCTTC.

This clonotype occurred many times. V and J are TRBV27 and TRBJ1-6, with 9 bases lining up with TRBD1. J was trimmed by 5 bases and V by 8 bases; bases with no gene match: 10. Germline V gene data show CDR1 as MNHEY and CDR2 as SMNVEV (reference sequence). The length of the CDR3 is 16 residues. As DNA, the CDR3 is TGTGCCAGCGGAAGACAGGGGGATCGTAATAATTCACCCCTCCACTTT. Amino acid sequence: CASGRQGDRNNSPLHF.

In its sample, this clonotype was seen many times. J is TRBJ1-1 and V is TRBV28, with 10 bases aligning to TRBD1. The CDR3 extends over 16 amino acids. V was pared by 3 bases and J by 0 bases, with 4 bases of the junction left unmatched. Looked up from germline, CDR1 is MDHEN and CDR2 is SYDVKM. The CDR3 nucleotides read TGTGCCAGCAGTTTTGGGGACAGGGGAGTGAACACTGAAGCTTTCTTT. Protein: CASSFGDRGVNTEAFF.

V is TRBV12-3 or TRBV12-4 and J is TRBJ1-2, with 9 bases that match TRBD1. The J segment lost 8 bases and the V segment lost 5 bases, leaving 9 bases of the junction unmatched. CDR3 length: 14 residues. In DNA, the CDR3 is TGTGCCAGCAGTACCCGGACAGGGGAGGAAGGCTACACCTTC. Encoded protein: CASSTRTGEEGYTF.

This clonotype was detected only a few times. The V call is TRBV18, the J call TRBJ2-3; either TRBD1 or TRBD2 may fit D (7 bases each). Germline CDR1 and CDR2: KGHSH and LQKENI. Trimming shortened V by 6 bases and J by 2 bases, and 18 bases separated the two germline ends. The CDR3 has 16 residues. CDR3 amino acids: CASSRPGGQTTDTQYF. CDR3 DNA sequence: TGTGCCAGCTCCCGCCCGGGGGGACAGACCACAGATACGCAGTATTTT.

This clonotype was seen only a few times. V and J are TRBV12-3 or TRBV12-4 and TRBJ2-2; either TRBD1 or TRBD2 may fit D (5 bases each). Trimming left V 5 bases short and J 5 bases short, with 12 bases between. This CDR3 has 14 amino acids. The CDR3 DNA reads as TGTGCCAGCAGTCGGGACGGGCGGACCGGGGAGCTGTTTTTT. This translates into CASSRDGRTGELFF.

The chain recombines TRBV18 with TRBJ2-7; tentatively, D is TRBD1 (6 bases). Trimming shortened V by 5 bases and J by 3 bases, and 11 bases separated the two germline ends. Per the germline V gene, CDR1 is KGHSH and CDR2 is LQKENI. The CDR3 runs 13 residues. CDR3 DNA sequence: TGTGCCAGCTCAACCGAACAGGGCTACGAGCAGTACTTC. Translation gives CASSTEQGYEQYF.

As for this clonotype: Since a much larger clone is just one base distant, this may be a read error. It is likely a read error, because the conserved phenylalanine at the end of the CDR3 is missing. This chain joins TRBV5-6 and TRBJ1-2; the D is unclear. The length of the CDR3 is 13 residues. Germline CDR1 SGHDT, CDR2 YYEEEE. The V end lost 4 bases, the J end lost 4 bases, and 11 bases lay between the germline ends. In DNA, the CDR3 is TGTGCCAGCAGCGTAGTTTCGGGCTATGGCTACACCTCC. Encoded protein: CASSVVSGYGYTS.

This clonotype has just one count. The chain has TRBV30 and TRBJ2-7; D perhaps matches TRBD2 (5 bases). V was cut by 2 bases and J by 4 bases, with 12 bases left in between. The CDR3 contains 13 residues. Germline values: CDR1 GTSNPN, CDR2 SVGIG (reference sequence). The DNA of the CDR3 is TGTGCCTGGAGTCTCGGGGTCTTATACGAGCAGTACTTC. This gives the protein CAWSLGVLYEQYF.

This clonotype occurred many times. The CDR3 region has the DNA TGTGCCAGCAGCGTGGGGAGTAATTCACCCCTCCACTTT. Its protein product is CASSVGSNSPLHF. V is TRBV11-2 and J is TRBJ1-6; the D is unclear. CDR1 SGHAT and CDR2 FQNNGV come from the germline V gene. V was pared by 5 bases and J by 6 bases, with 8 bases between. The CDR3 is made up of 13 amino acids.

In DNA, the CDR3 is TGTGCCACCAGCAGAGAAGGAGGGGGGGCGTACGAGCAGTACTTC. Translated, it gives CATSREGGGAYEQYF. The chain uses TRBV15 and TRBJ2-7; possibly TRBD2 for D (7 bases). The CDR3 spans 15 residues. CDR1 and CDR2 (germline): LNHNV, YYDKDF (reference sequence). The V and J ends lost 0 bases and 4 bases respectively, with 13 bases between them.

This clonotype has a handful of counts. A much larger clone lies one base from this, so it may be a read error. In this CDR3 the conserved last residue, phenylalanine or tryptophan, is missing, so a read error is likely. The chain uses TRBV11-2 and TRBJ2-7; D may correspond to TRBD1 or TRBD2 (5 bases each). V was shortened by 4 bases and J by 0 bases, with 16 bases between the two germline ends. The CDR3 runs 16 residues. Per germline, CDR1 SGHAT and CDR2 FQNNGV. CDR3 in amino acids: CASSSPLRGPSYEQYL. DNA of the CDR3: TGTGCCAGCAGCTCCCCCCTCCGGGGCCCCTCCTACGAGCAGTACCTC.

The gene calls are TRBV14 and TRBJ2-1; the match to TRBD1 covers 7 bases. Trimming removed 4 bases from V and 7 bases from J; junction bases left unmatched: 4. Germline CDR1 reads SGHDN; CDR2 reads FVKESK. This CDR3 is built from 13 residues. CDR3 in amino acids: CASSRQGTNEQFF. CDR3 nucleotide sequence: TGTGCCAGCAGCCGACAGGGCACGAATGAGCAGTTCTTC. Full variable domain (outside the CDR3, taken from reference TRBV14 and TRBJ2-1): EAGVTQFPSHSVIEKGQTVTLRCDPISGHDNLYWYRRVMGKEIKFLLHFVKESKQDESGMPNNRFLAERTGGTYSTLKVQPAELEDSGVYFCASSRQGTNEQFFGPGTRLTVL.

This clonotype was seen many times. The chain recombines TRBV12-3 or TRBV12-4 with TRBJ2-2; 7 nucleotides align to TRBD2. The CDR3 is 15 residues long. Trimming removed 3 bases from V and 3 bases from J; junction bases left unmatched: 4. CDR3 region: CASSFILADTGELFF. The CDR3 DNA reads TGTGCCAGCAGTTTTATCCTAGCGGACACCGGGGAGCTGTTTTTT.

The gene calls are TRBV9 and TRBJ2-2, with 7 bases identical to TRBD2. From germline, CDR1 is SGDLS and CDR2 YYNGEE. The CDR3 is 15 residues long. J was trimmed by 1 base and V by 5 bases; bases with no gene match: 5. In DNA, the CDR3 is TGTGCCAGCAGTGGACCGGGGGGGAACACCGGGGAGCTGTTTTTT. Translated: CASSGPGGNTGELFF.

This clonotype was observed at least ten times. The chain combines TRBV6-6 with TRBJ2-3; no clear D gene. The CDR3 totals 14 residues. Trimming left V 0 bases short and J 2 bases short, with 6 bases between. Germline V gives CDR1 MNHNY, CDR2 SVGAGI (reference sequence). CDR3 sequence reads: CASSYSTATDTQYF. CDR3 coding DNA: TGTGCCAGCAGTTACTCTACGGCCACAGATACGCAGTATTTT.

The chain has TRBV15 and TRBJ2-7; 7 bases are a match to TRBD1. Germline CDR1 reads LNHNV; CDR2 reads YYDKDF (reference sequence). V was pared by 5 bases and J by 1 base, with 2 bases of the junction left unmatched. The CDR3 runs to 13 residues. The CDR3 protein is CATSWDRSYEQYF. CDR3 bases: TGTGCCACCAGCTGGGACAGATCCTACGAGCAGTACTTC.

This clonotype was observed a handful of times. A much larger clone is a single base away; this may be a read error. The V and J genes are TRBV6-9 and TRBJ1-1; no clear D. The CDR3 consists of 13 residues. Per the germline V gene, CDR1 is MNHGY and CDR2 is SVAAGI. CDR3 residues: CASSEMGNTEAFF. Written as DNA, the CDR3 is TGCGCCAGCAGTGAGATGGGAAACACTGAAGCTTTCTTT.

Points on this clonotype: Lacking the conserved final phenylalanine or tryptophan, this CDR3 likely reflects a read error. This chain uses TRBV7-9 with TRBJ2-7; the match to TRBD2 covers 11 bases. The CDR3 length is 15 residues. With 5 bases clipped from V and 2 bases from J, the junction kept 5 bases outside the gene matches. The V gene's germline CDR1 is SEHNR and CDR2 FQNEAQ (reference sequence). The CDR3 spells CASSQLAGETYEQYL. The CDR3, as DNA: TGTGCCAGCAGCCAACTAGCGGGGGAGACCTACGAGCAGTACCTC.

The V and J genes are TRBV6-1 and TRBJ1-2; D is undetermined. Germline V gene lookup returns CDR1 MNHNS and CDR2 SASEGT. The CDR3 covers 15 residues. Trimming stripped 6 bases from V and 1 base from J, with 15 bases between. The CDR3 reads CASSPVGIFNYGYTF. As DNA, the CDR3 is TGTGCCAGCAGCCCCGTGGGGATTTTTAACTATGGCTACACCTTC.

This clonotype was seen ten or more times. The chain links TRBV11-3 to TRBJ1-2; no clear D. Germline V gene lookup returns CDR1 SGHNT and CDR2 YENEEA. Trimming left V 5 bases short and J 5 bases short, with 9 bases between. CDR3 size: 12 residues. The CDR3 DNA follows: TGTGCCAGCAGCCCCGAAGGGTATGGCTACACCTTC. As protein: CASSPEGYGYTF.

The V and J genes are TRBV27 and TRBJ1-2; D gene unclear. The CDR3 is 13 residues long. CDR1 and CDR2 (germline): MNHEY, SMNVEV (reference sequence). Trimming stripped 6 bases from V and 5 bases from J, with 13 bases between. The CDR3 reads CASSTASMYGYTF. Here the CDR3 DNA reads TGTGCCAGCAGCACCGCGAGTATGTATGGCTACACCTTC.

This clonotype was counted many times. The V gene is TRBV6-1, the J gene TRBJ2-6; 8 nucleotides line up with TRBD1. This CDR3 region has 15 residues. Germline V lookup: CDR1 MNHNS, CDR2 SASEGT. Trimming took 6 bases from V and 3 from J; bases not matched to a gene: 4. This chain's CDR3 is CASSQTGDGANVLTF. The CDR3 DNA reads as TGTGCCAGCAGCCAGACAGGGGATGGGGCCAACGTCCTGACTTTC.

At least ten counts were recorded for this clonotype. This chain uses TRBV7-9 with TRBJ1-1, with D perhaps matching TRBD1 (5 bases). The CDR3 has 12 amino acids. V gave up 5 bases and J gave up 6 bases, with 10 bases separating them. Looked up from germline, CDR1 is SEHNR and CDR2 is FQNEAQ (reference sequence). This chain's CDR3 is CASSQGGAEAFF. In nucleotides, the CDR3 is TGTGCCAGCAGCCAGGGTGGCGCTGAAGCTTTCTTT.

The table lists this clonotype with a few counts. This chain uses TRBV18 with TRBJ2-7, with a weak D call TRBD1 (6 bases). Trimming removed 3 bases at V and 5 bases at J, with 11 bases between. Per the germline V gene, CDR1 is KGHSH and CDR2 is LQKENI. The length of the CDR3 is 13 residues. The CDR3 sequence is CASSPTGFDEQYF. The CDR3 DNA is TGTGCCAGCTCACCGACAGGTTTTGACGAGCAGTACTTC. Complete variable domain (other parts from reference TRBV18 and TRBJ2-7): NAGVMQNPRHLVRRRGQEARLRCSPMKGHSHVYWYRQLPEEGLKFMVYLQKENIIDESGMPKERFSAEFPKEGPSILRIQQVVRGDSAAYFCASSPTGFDEQYFGPGTRLTVT.

This clonotype has only a few counts. The V gene is TRBV7-8, the J gene TRBJ2-7, with 11 bases lining up with TRBD1. The CDR3 covers 14 residues. Germline CDR1 is SGHVS and CDR2 is FQNEAQ. V lost 4 bases, J lost 6 bases, and 5 bases stayed unmatched. CDR3 sequence (DNA): TGTGCCAGCAGCTCGGACAGGGGGCAGGTCGAGCAGTACTTC. Amino acid sequence: CASSSDRGQVEQYF.

This clonotype was seen repeatedly, ten times or more. The chain recombines TRBV11-2 with TRBJ2-3; no reliable D call. The germline V gene encodes CDR1 SGHAT and CDR2 FQNNGV. Trimming stripped 1 base from V and 0 bases from J, with 11 bases between. This CDR3 is built from 16 residues. The CDR3 sequence is CASSLGIAASTDTQYF. DNA for the CDR3: TGTGCCAGCAGCTTAGGAATAGCCGCTAGCACAGATACGCAGTATTTT. The full variable domain, completed using reference TRBV11-2 and TRBJ2-3, is EAGVAQSPRYKIIEKRQSVAFWCNPISGHATLYWYQQILGQGPKLLIQFQNNGVVDDSQLPKDRFSAERLKGVDSTLKIQPAKLEDSAVYLCASSLGIAASTDTQYFGPGTRLTVL.

This clonotype was observed at least ten times. The chain joins TRBV6-1 to TRBJ2-5; 8 positions match TRBD1. Unmatched junction bases numbered 8, after V lost 7 bases and J lost 4 bases. From germline, CDR1 is MNHNS and CDR2 SASEGT. The CDR3 contains 14 residues. The CDR3 DNA reads as TGTGCCAGCACGCCCGGGACAGGAGTAGAGACCCAGTACTTC. It is translated as CASTPGTGVETQYF.

This clonotype was recorded a few times. A much larger clone sits a single nucleotide away, making a read error possible. This sequence joins TRBV6-2 or TRBV6-3 and TRBJ1-2; TRBD1 agrees at 8 bases. Germline values: CDR1 MNHEY, CDR2 SVGEGT. CDR3 length equals 16 residues. V lost 5 bases, J lost 6 bases, and 14 bases stayed unmatched. CDR3 amino acids: CASSNQGALGLDGYTF. The CDR3 nucleotides are TGTGCCAGCAGTAACCAGGGGGCGCTTGGTCTAGATGGCTACACCTTC.

This clonotype was found a few times. The rearrangement uses TRBV4-1 and TRBJ1-5; 7 bases match TRBD1. The CDR3 totals 15 residues. V lost 0 bases and J lost 6; bases outside the gene matches: 5. Germline CDR1 is MGHRA and CDR2 is YSYEKL. The CDR3 bases are TGCGCCAGCAGCCAAGATGGAGGGGGCTTTCAGCCCCAGCATTTT. Amino acid sequence: CASSQDGGGFQPQHF.